One and the same sample provided the 31 T cell receptor beta chains below, sequenced in a study of T cell responses to AZD1222 COVID-19 vaccine. Measured with immunoSEQ multiplex PCR; TCRdb has only the in-frame clones, and not every one. Of 150,000 to 200,000 clones in the sample, just over 90% are singletons; the top ten hold roughly 3.1%. The material sequenced was peripheral blood, taken on day 0 of AZD1222 vaccination. The receptors were gathered from an adult in good health.

The rearrangement uses TRBV5-4 and TRBJ2-3; D is unresolved. The CDR3 length is 14 residues. V lost 2 bases and J 0 bases, leaving 7 bases between the germline ends. CDR1 and CDR2 from the germline V gene are SGHNT and YYREEE (reference sequence). CDR3 sequence (DNA): TGTGCCAGCAGCTTCCCCGAAAGCACAGATACGCAGTATTTT. It codes for CASSFPESTDTQYF.

The chain is built from TRBV13 and TRBJ1-4; D gene unclear. Per germline, CDR1 PRHDT and CDR2 FYEKMQ (reference sequence). V lost 5 bases to trimming and J lost 5 bases, with 3 bases between them. The CDR3 is made up of 11 amino acids. The CDR3 DNA follows: TGTGCCAGCAGCGGAAATGAAAAACTGTTTTTT. Protein: CASSGNEKLFF.

This chain uses TRBV5-4 with TRBJ2-7; D not certain. The CDR3 has 13 amino acids. V lost 0 bases and J lost 2, with 6 bases in between. The germline V gene has CDR1 SGHNT and CDR2 YYREEE (reference sequence). This CDR3 is CASSLVSTYEQYF. CDR3 nucleotide sequence: TGTGCCAGCAGCTTGGTTAGTACCTACGAGCAGTACTTC.

This clone appeared once. This chain connects TRBV5-4 to TRBJ1-1, with 10 bases identical to TRBD1. The CDR3 runs 12 residues. Losses at the gene ends were 5 bases for V and 6 bases for J; bases not matched to a gene: 1. Germline CDR1 and CDR2: SGHNT and YYREEE (reference sequence). CDR3 sequence: CASRTGGAEAFF. CDR3 nucleotides: TGTGCCAGCAGGACAGGGGGCGCTGAAGCTTTCTTT.

The rearrangement joins TRBV13 to TRBJ1-4; D unresolved. The CDR3 runs 14 residues. Germline V gene lookup returns CDR1 PRHDT and CDR2 FYEKMQ (reference sequence). Trimming took off 3 bases at V and 2 bases at J, with 7 bases between the two ends. CDR3 sequence reads: CASSLEGTNEKLFF. CDR3 sequence (DNA): TGTGCCAGCAGCTTGGAAGGGACTAATGAAAAACTGTTTTTT.

V gene TRBV11-3 combines with J gene TRBJ2-1, with D possibly TRBD1 on 6 matching bases. Germline assignment: CDR1 SGHNT and CDR2 YENEEA. The CDR3 runs 14 residues. V was trimmed by 4 bases and J by 7 bases, leaving 14 bases between them. CDR3 region: CASSSPGARNEQFF. CDR3 nucleotide sequence: TGTGCCAGCAGCTCCCCAGGGGCACGGAATGAGCAGTTCTTC.

The CDR3 nucleotides are TGTGCCAGCAGCGGGACAGGGGAGTTCTATGGCTACACCTTC. Translated: CASSGTGEFYGYTF. The chain combines TRBV6-5 with TRBJ1-2; TRBD1 aligns across 10 bases. Germline V lookup: CDR1 MNHEY, CDR2 SVGAGI. V lost 6 bases, J lost 4 bases, and 5 bases stayed unmatched. The CDR3 covers 14 residues.

J is TRBJ2-1 and V is TRBV7-2, with TRBD2 matching over 13 bases. With 5 bases clipped from V and 6 bases from J, the junction kept 7 bases outside the gene matches. This CDR3 spans 16 amino acids. The germline gives CDR1 SGHTA, CDR2 FQGNSA. The CDR3, as DNA: TGTGCCAGCAGCCAAAAAAGACTAGCGGGGGGCAATGAGCAGTTCTTC. This encodes CASSQKRLAGGNEQFF.

CDR3: CASSLGGRQAYEQYF. Written as DNA, the CDR3 is TGCGCCAGCAGCTTGGGGGGACGGCAAGCCTACGAGCAGTACTTC. This chain links TRBV5-1 with TRBJ2-7; possibly TRBD1 or TRBD2 for D (5 bases each). Trimming took off 0 bases at V and 2 bases at J, with 12 bases between the two ends. The CDR3 sequence is 15 residues long. From germline, CDR1 is SGHRS and CDR2 YFSETQ.

The CDR3 loop reads CASSSDRGSYNEQFF. The DNA for the CDR3 is TGTGCCAGCAGTTCCGACAGGGGGTCCTACAATGAGCAGTTCTTC. V gene TRBV7-2 combines with J gene TRBJ2-1; 9 bases are shared with TRBD1. The CDR3 runs 15 residues. Germline V lookup: CDR1 SGHTA, CDR2 FQGNSA. The J segment lost 1 base and the V segment lost 6 bases, leaving 4 bases of the junction unmatched. The complete variable domain, with remaining parts taken from reference TRBV7-2 and TRBJ2-1, reads GAGVSQSPSNKVTEKGKDVELRCDPISGHTALYWYRQSLGQGLEFLIYFQGNSAPDKSGLPSDRFSAERTGGSVSTLTIQRTQQEDSAVYLCASSSDRGSYNEQFFGPGTRLTVL.

The chain has TRBV7-3 and TRBJ1-1, with TRBD1 as a possible D gene (6 bases). In germline, CDR1 is SGHTA, CDR2 FQGTGA. Trimming shortened V by 2 bases and J by 0 bases, and 10 bases separated the two germline ends. The CDR3 length is 15 residues. The CDR3 is CASSLGQGMNTEAFF. The CDR3 DNA follows: TGTGCCAGCAGCTTAGGCCAGGGGATGAACACTGAAGCTTTCTTT.

The chain has TRBV10-3 and TRBJ1-6, with 7 bases that match TRBD1. The CDR3 loop spans 14 amino acids. From germline, CDR1 is ENHRY and CDR2 SYGVKD. V shed 3 bases and J 14 bases; nucleotides not matched to a gene: 10. The CDR3 bases are TGTGCCATCAGTGACGGGAGGACAGGATTATCCCTCCACTTT. Protein product: CAISDGRTGLSLHF.

The chain is built from TRBV6-2 or TRBV6-3 and TRBJ1-2; no firm D call. The V gene lost 6 bases and the J gene lost 6 bases, with 11 bases spanning the gap. Looked up from germline, CDR1 is MNHEY and CDR2 is SVGEGT. CDR3 length equals 12 residues. CDR3 nucleotides: TGTGCCAGCAGCCAAGACCCGGATGGCTACACCTTC. This translates into CASSQDPDGYTF.

This clone was counted once. The chain recombines TRBV6-5 with TRBJ2-1; TRBD2 aligns across 12 bases. Germline V gives CDR1 MNHEY, CDR2 SVGAGI. The length of the CDR3 is 15 residues. V lost 6 bases and J lost 8; bases outside the gene matches: 8. CDR3 nucleotide sequence: TGTGCCAGCAGACTAGCGGGGGGTAGAGGCGATGAGCAGTTCTTC. Residues: CASRLAGGRGDEQFF.

This clone was picked up a small number of times. The chain links TRBV5-1 to TRBJ2-3; the match to TRBD2 covers 7 bases. The CDR3 is made up of 16 amino acids. V lost 3 bases, J lost 2 bases, and 9 bases stayed unmatched. Per the germline V gene, CDR1 is SGHRS and CDR2 is YFSETQ. CDR3 in DNA: TGCGCCAGCAGCTCCTGGGGGGGTAAGAACACAGATACGCAGTATTTT. Its protein product is CASSSWGGKNTDTQYF.

This clone was detected a few times. The chain joins TRBV7-8 to TRBJ2-2, with 9 bases lining up with TRBD1. Losses at the gene ends were 5 bases for V and 3 bases for J; bases not matched to a gene: 4. The germline V gene encodes CDR1 SGHVS and CDR2 FQNEAQ. The CDR3 totals 15 residues. The CDR3 DNA is TGTGCCAGCAGCATGGGACAGGGTGACACCGGGGAGCTGTTTTTT. Its protein is CASSMGQGDTGELFF.

The chain uses TRBV5-5 and TRBJ1-2, with 8 positions matching TRBD1. Germline assignment: CDR1 SGHKS and CDR2 YYEKEE (reference sequence). There are 15 residues in the CDR3. J lost 4 bases, V lost 3 bases, and 8 bases had no gene match. For the CDR3, the DNA is TGTGCCAGCAGCTCATTAGACAGGGGAGGCTATGGCTACACCTTC. Translating gives CASSSLDRGGYGYTF.

This chain joins TRBV7-2 and TRBJ2-7; 11 nucleotides align to TRBD1. The CDR3 has 14 amino acids. The J segment lost 1 base and the V segment lost 6 bases, leaving 2 bases of the junction unmatched. Germline CDR1 and CDR2: SGHTA and FQGNSA. The CDR3 here is CASRRDRGSYEQYF. The CDR3 DNA reads TGTGCCAGCAGGAGGGACAGGGGGTCCTACGAGCAGTACTTC.

This sequence joins TRBV9 and TRBJ1-2; unclear D gene. The germline V gene encodes CDR1 SGDLS and CDR2 YYNGEE. Between the trimmed V and J ends, which lost 3 bases and 2 bases, there was a span of 8 bases. The CDR3 spans 13 residues. The CDR3 DNA follows: TGTGCCAGCAGCGCAGGAGGGAACTATGGCTACACCTTC. It codes for CASSAGGNYGYTF.

The V call is TRBV27, the J call TRBJ2-7; D ambiguous. This CDR3 contains 16 residues. V was pared by 6 bases and J by 2 bases, with 20 bases between. Germline-derived CDR1 and CDR2 are MNHEY and SMNVEV (reference sequence). The CDR3 loop reads CASSYRHKGPPYEQYF. CDR3 DNA sequence: TGTGCCAGCAGCTACCGCCACAAAGGACCTCCCTACGAGCAGTACTTC.

V usage is TRBV19 and J usage is TRBJ1-6; a weak D match, TRBD1 (5 bases). The CDR3 loop spans 15 amino acids. Trimming removed 7 bases at V and 10 bases at J, with 20 bases between. Germline CDR1 and CDR2: LNHDA and SQIVND (reference sequence). The CDR3 loop is CASTKGQGVYSPLHF. The DNA for the CDR3 is TGTGCCAGTACCAAGGGCCAGGGTGTATACTCACCCCTCCACTTT. Full variable domain (rest looked up from reference TRBV19 and TRBJ1-6): DGGITQSPKYLFRKEGQNVTLSCEQNLNHDAMYWYRQDPGQGLRLIYYSQIVNDFQKGDIAEGYSVSREKKESFPLTVTSAQKNPTAFYLCASTKGQGVYSPLHFGNGTRLTVT.

In this sample, this clone turned up once. V and J are TRBV6-5 and TRBJ1-1, with D tentatively TRBD1 (5 bases). The CDR3 extends over 14 amino acids. The V and J ends lost 5 bases and 5 bases respectively, with 15 bases between them. Germline V CDR1 and CDR2: MNHEY, SVGAGI. As DNA, the CDR3 is TGTGCCAGCAGTCAACCTCAGGGAGGGACTGAAGCTTTCTTT. Translating it yields CASSQPQGGTEAFF.

This chain links TRBV4-1 with TRBJ2-3, with 8 bases lining up with TRBD1. With 0 bases clipped from V and 2 bases from J, the junction kept 7 bases outside the gene matches. This CDR3 is built from 17 residues. The germline V gene encodes CDR1 MGHRA and CDR2 YSYEKL. The CDR3 loop reads CASSQEPPGGDTDTQYF. CDR3 coding DNA: TGCGCCAGCAGCCAAGAACCCCCAGGGGGCGACACAGATACGCAGTATTTT.

This clone appeared once. The chain employs TRBV9 and TRBJ2-4; no definite D call. This CDR3 region has 13 residues. V was shortened by 1 base and J by 2 bases, with 4 bases between the two germline ends. Looked up from germline, CDR1 is SGDLS and CDR2 is YYNGEE. The chain's CDR3 is CASSVPSKNIQYF. The CDR3 bases are TGTGCCAGCAGCGTACCATCCAAAAACATTCAGTACTTC.

The V gene is TRBV5-6, the J gene TRBJ2-3; D is unclear. The CDR3 is made up of 13 amino acids. The V end lost 3 bases, the J end lost 2 bases, and 7 bases lay between the germline ends. Germline CDR1 reads SGHDT; CDR2 reads YYEEEE. The CDR3 DNA reads as TGTGCCAGCAGCTCCCGGAACACAGATACGCAGTATTTT. It yields the protein CASSSRNTDTQYF. Variable domain in full (rest from reference TRBV5-6 and TRBJ2-3): DAGVTQSPTHLIKTRGQQVTLRCSPKSGHDTVSWYQQALGQGPQFIFQYYEEEERQRGNFPDRFSGHQFPNYSSELNVNALLLGDSALYLCASSSRNTDTQYFGPGTRLTVL.

This rearrangement joins TRBV10-3 to TRBJ1-2; maybe TRBD1 (6 bases). CDR1 and CDR2 from the germline V gene are ENHRY and SYGVKD. The length of the CDR3 is 15 residues. V dropped 2 bases and J dropped 4 bases, with 14 bases sitting between them. CDR3 sequence reads: CAISELSGAGYGYTF. In nucleotides, the CDR3 is TGTGCCATCAGTGAGCTATCGGGGGCCGGCTATGGCTACACCTTC.

J is TRBJ2-7 and V is TRBV6-2 or TRBV6-3; the D gene is possibly TRBD1 (6 bases). This CDR3 spans 17 amino acids. Germline V lookup: CDR1 MNHEY, CDR2 SVGEGT. Between the trimmed V and J ends, which lost 4 bases and 2 bases, there was a span of 21 bases. The CDR3: CASSSYQGPRPAYEQYF. CDR3 nucleotides: TGTGCCAGCAGTTCATATCAGGGGCCTCGTCCCGCCTACGAGCAGTACTTC.

The CDR3 sequence: CASSLITPGTQYF. DNA of the CDR3: TGTGCCAGCAGCTTGATCACCCCAGGTACGCAGTATTTT. The V call is TRBV5-6, the J call TRBJ2-3; D not certain. Trimming took off 1 base at V and 8 bases at J, with 11 bases between the two ends. CDR1 SGHDT and CDR2 YYEEEE come from the germline V gene. The CDR3 extends over 13 amino acids.

The chain is built from TRBV12-3 or TRBV12-4 and TRBJ1-1; 8 bases are a match to TRBD1. This CDR3 is 13 amino acids long. After removal of 7 bases from V and 7 bases from J, the junction contained 8 bases not matched to a gene. This chain's CDR3 is CASTSDREVEAFF. The CDR3 DNA sequence: TGTGCCAGCACTTCGGACAGGGAGGTTGAAGCTTTCTTT.

The V and J genes are TRBV27 and TRBJ2-5; D gene uncertain. Deletions cut 5 bases from V and 6 bases from J, with 13 bases between. Germline CDR1 MNHEY, CDR2 SMNVEV (reference sequence). The CDR3 covers 13 residues. CDR3 bases: TGTGCCAGCAGTCCGCCATTGGGAAAGACCCAGTACTTC. It translates to CASSPPLGKTQYF.

This clone was detected only once. This sequence joins TRBV5-4 and TRBJ1-3; 10 nucleotides agree with TRBD1. CDR1 and CDR2 (germline): SGHNT, YYREEE (reference sequence). This CDR3 has 16 residues. V shed 0 bases, J shed 2 bases, and the junction held 2 bases outside the gene matches. The CDR3 protein is CASSLGQGATGNTIYF. The DNA for the CDR3 is TGTGCCAGCAGCTTGGGACAGGGGGCGACTGGAAACACCATATATTTT.